This T cell receptor beta chain was found in a study of a mutant IDH1 vaccine in newly diagnosed glioma. Study-level background: Most had both radiotherapy and temozolomide beforehand; others had only one.

Time point meaning: week 11, during vaccination. Each dose delivered 300 ug of mutant IDH1 20-mer peptide subcutaneously with imiquimod. Assay used: immunoSEQ multiplex PCR; TCRdb lists only in-frame clones, some missing. This sample has 110,000 or so clones, with 85% to 90% found just once. Deletions cut 2 bases from V and 0 bases from J, with 7 bases between. Germline V gives CDR1 SGHVS, CDR2 FQNEAQ. The CDR3 contains 14 residues. For this clone: Its cognate antigen is unknown.

The origin of this receptor is a woman in her forties or fifties with glioma. This rearrangement joins TRBV7-8 to TRBJ1-1; no clear D. Here the sequenced sample was PBMCs, taken from a glioma patient whose treatment included an IDH1 peptide vaccine. CDR3 loop: CASSLRRMNTEAFF. Here the CDR3 DNA reads TGTGCCAGCAGCTTACGACGGATGAACACTGAAGCTTTCTTT.